The 15 T cell receptor beta chains given below trace back to one sample, sequenced in a study of shared clonotypes between healthy human individuals. TCRdb keeps only in-frame clones here, not all; method: immunoSEQ multiplex PCR. This sample has about 1.5 million clones, with around 98% found just once. Sample: naive CD4+ T cells sorted from blood. Subset: CD45RA+ positively selected. All receptors derive from a man aged 25-40 years in good health.

The chain has TRBV18 and TRBJ2-7; D tentatively reads TRBD1 or TRBD2 (7 bases each). Looked up from germline, CDR1 is KGHSH and CDR2 is LQKENI. The CDR3 spans 14 residues. Between the trimmed V and J ends, which lost 3 bases and 6 bases, there was a span of 15 bases. The CDR3 nucleotides are TGTGCCAGCTCACCTACTACAGGGGAGGGCGAGCAGTACTTC. It yields the protein CASSPTTGEGEQYF.

V is TRBV9 and J is TRBJ2-2; D is uncertain. CDR1 is SGDLS and CDR2 is YYNGEE in the germline V gene. The V end lost 3 bases, the J end lost 6 bases, and 15 bases lay between the germline ends. The CDR3 loop spans 15 amino acids. The CDR3 DNA sequence: TGTGCCAGCAGCGGAGATATTAATGTGGCCGGGGAGCTGTTTTTT. Protein product: CASSGDINVAGELFF.

The CDR3 DNA reads TGTGCCACCAGCAGAGATAAGGGACAGGGGACGCCTGGAAACACCATATATTTT. Translating it yields CATSRDKGQGTPGNTIYF. The gene calls are TRBV15 and TRBJ1-3; 10 bases agree with TRBD1. The CDR3 extends over 18 amino acids. Trimming took 0 bases from V and 2 from J; bases not matched to a gene: 7. Germline V CDR1 and CDR2: LNHNV, YYDKDF (reference sequence).

This clone has a single count. The gene calls are TRBV28 and TRBJ2-1, with D unclear. Trimming removed 6 bases at V and 9 bases at J, with 9 bases between. Per germline, CDR1 MDHEN and CDR2 SYDVKM. The CDR3 spans 11 residues. The CDR3 bases are TGTGCCAGCAGGCATGGAACTGAGCAGTTCTTC. Protein sequence: CASRHGTEQFF.

This chain joins TRBV19 and TRBJ2-7, with 9 bases matching TRBD2. J lost 4 bases, V lost 5 bases, and 12 bases had no gene match. The CDR3 has 16 amino acids. Per germline, CDR1 LNHDA and CDR2 SQIVND (reference sequence). The CDR3 is CASSSPGSSGRYEQYF. DNA for the CDR3: TGTGCCAGTAGTTCCCCCGGGTCAAGCGGGAGGTACGAGCAGTACTTC.

This CDR3 is CASSPGRGTSFMTGELFF. In DNA, the CDR3 is TGTGCCAGCAGCCCAGGTCGAGGGACTAGCTTTATGACCGGGGAGCTGTTTTTT. The V call is TRBV7-9, the J call TRBJ2-2; 9 bases agree with TRBD2. The CDR3 runs to 18 residues. Trimming at V came to 5 bases and at J to 5 bases, leaving 15 bases not matched to a gene. The germline gives CDR1 SEHNR, CDR2 FQNEAQ (reference sequence).

The J gene is TRBJ1-2, the V gene TRBV25-1; unclear D gene. This CDR3 contains 13 residues. CDR1 and CDR2 from the germline V gene are MGHDK and SYGVNS. V gave up 4 bases and J gave up 1 base, with 7 bases separating them. The CDR3 coding sequence is TGTGCCAGCAGTGGTTCGGTTAACTATGGCTACACCTTC. Its translation: CASSGSVNYGYTF.

The V call is TRBV6-5, the J call TRBJ2-7; 7 bases match TRBD2. Germline V gene sequence: CDR1 MNHEY, CDR2 SVGAGI. J gave up 9 bases and V 6 bases, and 11 bases lay outside the gene matches. The length of the CDR3 is 13 residues. The CDR3 DNA reads as TGTGCCAGCAGCCGGGGAGGGACTGCGGGGCAGTACTTC. Amino acids: CASSRGGTAGQYF.

The rearrangement uses TRBV2 and TRBJ2-1, with D possibly being TRBD2 (6 bases). The germline V gene has CDR1 SNHLY and CDR2 FYNNEI. Trimming left V 0 bases short and J 4 bases short, with 10 bases between. The CDR3 has 15 amino acids. CDR3 amino acids: CASSEASGSYNEQFF. CDR3 DNA sequence: TGTGCCAGCAGTGAAGCCAGCGGGTCTTACAATGAGCAGTTCTTC.

This chain connects TRBV20-1 to TRBJ2-7; the D gene is possibly TRBD2 (5 bases). Trimming took 6 bases from V and 2 from J, leaving 8 bases between them. The CDR3 covers 11 residues. CDR1 is DFQATT and CDR2 is SNEGSKA in the germline V gene (reference sequence). The CDR3: CSAGVPYEQYF. The CDR3 DNA follows: TGCAGTGCGGGAGTTCCCTACGAGCAGTACTTC.

V is TRBV5-1 and J is TRBJ2-1; D possibly matches TRBD1 or TRBD2 (6 bases each). V was trimmed by 4 bases and J by 7 bases, leaving 18 bases between them. In germline, CDR1 is SGHRS, CDR2 YFSETQ. This CDR3 is 15 amino acids long. CDR3 DNA sequence: TGCGCCAGCAGCCCCAAAGGGGGGTTAGGGAATGAGCAGTTCTTC. Translation: CASSPKGGLGNEQFF.

This chain joins TRBV28 and TRBJ1-5; 7 positions agree with TRBD1. V shed 11 bases and J 9 bases; nucleotides not matched to a gene: 16. Per germline, CDR1 MDHEN and CDR2 SYDVKM. The CDR3 is 14 residues long. The CDR3 protein is CASRSGTELSPQHF. The CDR3, as DNA: TGTGCCTCTCGTTCCGGGACAGAACTGTCGCCCCAGCATTTT.

The rearrangement joins TRBV28 to TRBJ2-3; 9 nucleotides agree with TRBD1. V was pared by 3 bases and J by 5 bases, with 6 bases of the junction left unmatched. There are 15 residues in the CDR3. From germline, CDR1 is MDHEN and CDR2 SYDVKM. The DNA of the CDR3 is TGTGCCAGCAGTTTTTACAGGGGGCAGGGAGATACGCAGTATTTT. Protein sequence: CASSFYRGQGDTQYF.

The J gene is TRBJ2-7, the V gene TRBV4-3, with 12 bases that match TRBD2. The CDR3 is made up of 15 amino acids. With 2 bases clipped from V and 3 bases from J, the junction kept 2 bases outside the gene matches. Germline lookup yields CDR1 LGHNA and CDR2 YSLEER. Here the CDR3 reads CASSQRTSGNYEQYF. The CDR3 coding sequence is TGCGCCAGCAGCCAACGGACTAGCGGGAACTACGAGCAGTACTTC.

CDR3 in amino acids: CASSLDSGNTIYF. As DNA, the CDR3 is TGTGCCAGCAGCTTAGATTCCGGAAACACCATATATTTT. The V gene is TRBV7-2, the J gene TRBJ1-3; D is ambiguous. CDR3 length: 13 residues. Germline loops: CDR1 SGHTA, CDR2 FQGNSA. Deletions cut 1 base from V and 4 bases from J, with 5 bases between.